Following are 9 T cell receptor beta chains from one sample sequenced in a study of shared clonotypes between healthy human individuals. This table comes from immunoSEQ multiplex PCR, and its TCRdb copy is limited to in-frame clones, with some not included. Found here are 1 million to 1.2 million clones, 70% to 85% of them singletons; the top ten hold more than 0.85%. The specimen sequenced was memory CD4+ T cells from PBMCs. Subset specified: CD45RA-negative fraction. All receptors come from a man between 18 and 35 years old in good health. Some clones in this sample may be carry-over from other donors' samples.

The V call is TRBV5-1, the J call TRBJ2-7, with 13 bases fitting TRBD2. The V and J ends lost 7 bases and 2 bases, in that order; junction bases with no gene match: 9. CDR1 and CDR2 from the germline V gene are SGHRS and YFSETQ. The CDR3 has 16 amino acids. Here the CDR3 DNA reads TGCGCCAGCCGGGACGGGACTAGCGGGAAAACCTACGAGCAGTACTTC. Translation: CASRDGTSGKTYEQYF.

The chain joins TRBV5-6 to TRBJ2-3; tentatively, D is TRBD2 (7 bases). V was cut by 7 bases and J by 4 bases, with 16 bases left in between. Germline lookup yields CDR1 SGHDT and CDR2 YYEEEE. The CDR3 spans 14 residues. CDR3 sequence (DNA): TGTGCCAGCCAACTGGCGGGGGCCCCAGATACGCAGTATTTT. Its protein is CASQLAGAPDTQYF.

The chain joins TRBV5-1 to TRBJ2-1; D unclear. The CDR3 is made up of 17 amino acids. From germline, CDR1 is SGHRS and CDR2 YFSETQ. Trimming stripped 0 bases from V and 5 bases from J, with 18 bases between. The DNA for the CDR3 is TGCGCCAGCAGCTTGGTTGATTCATCGGTTTCAAACAATGAGCAGTTCTTC. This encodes CASSLVDSSVSNNEQFF.

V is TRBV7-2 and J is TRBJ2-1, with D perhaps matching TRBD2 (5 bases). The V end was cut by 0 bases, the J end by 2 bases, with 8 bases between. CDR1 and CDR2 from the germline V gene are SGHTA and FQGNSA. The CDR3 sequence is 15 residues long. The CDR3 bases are TGTGCCAGCAGCTTAGCGGGAGCAACCTACAATGAGCAGTTCTTC. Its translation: CASSLAGATYNEQFF. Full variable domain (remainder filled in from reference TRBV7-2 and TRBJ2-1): GAGVSQSPSNKVTEKGKDVELRCDPISGHTALYWYRQSLGQGLEFLIYFQGNSAPDKSGLPSDRFSAERTGGSVSTLTIQRTQQEDSAVYLCASSLAGATYNEQFFGPGTRLTVL.

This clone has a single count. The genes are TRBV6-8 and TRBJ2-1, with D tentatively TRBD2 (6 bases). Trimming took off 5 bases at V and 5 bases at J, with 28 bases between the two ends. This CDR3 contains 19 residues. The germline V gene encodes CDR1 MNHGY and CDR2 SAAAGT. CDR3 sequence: CASSTPGKRAHLGDNEQFF. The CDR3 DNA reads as TGTGCCAGCAGTACCCCCGGGAAGCGGGCCCACCTAGGGGACAATGAGCAGTTCTTC.

In DNA, the CDR3 is TGTGCCAGCAGCGAAGACAGGGAGGGATTAGCTTTCTTT. As protein: CASSEDREGLAFF. The chain is built from TRBV7-2 and TRBJ1-1, with TRBD1 matching over 7 bases. Germline V lookup: CDR1 SGHTA, CDR2 FQGNSA. The V segment lost 5 bases and the J segment 10 bases; nucleotides outside the gene matches: 10. The CDR3 is made up of 13 amino acids.

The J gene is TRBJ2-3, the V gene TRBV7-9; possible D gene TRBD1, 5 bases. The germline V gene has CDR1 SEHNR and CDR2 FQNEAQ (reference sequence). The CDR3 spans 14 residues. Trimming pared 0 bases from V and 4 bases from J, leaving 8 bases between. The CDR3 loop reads CASSLAGLPDTQYF. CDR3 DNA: TGTGCCAGCAGCTTAGCGGGGCTTCCAGATACGCAGTATTTT.

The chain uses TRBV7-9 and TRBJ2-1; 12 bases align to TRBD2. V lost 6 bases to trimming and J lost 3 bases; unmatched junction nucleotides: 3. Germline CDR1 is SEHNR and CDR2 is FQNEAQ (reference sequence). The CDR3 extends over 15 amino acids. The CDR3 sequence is CASRPTSGSYNEQFF. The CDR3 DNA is TGTGCCAGCAGGCCGACTAGCGGGAGCTACAATGAGCAGTTCTTC.

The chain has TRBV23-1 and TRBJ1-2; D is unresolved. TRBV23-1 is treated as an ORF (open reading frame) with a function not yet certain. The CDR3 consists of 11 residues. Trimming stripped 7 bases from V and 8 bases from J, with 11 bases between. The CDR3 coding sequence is TGCGCCAGCACAAGGACGCGAGGCTACACCTTC. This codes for CASTRTRGYTF.